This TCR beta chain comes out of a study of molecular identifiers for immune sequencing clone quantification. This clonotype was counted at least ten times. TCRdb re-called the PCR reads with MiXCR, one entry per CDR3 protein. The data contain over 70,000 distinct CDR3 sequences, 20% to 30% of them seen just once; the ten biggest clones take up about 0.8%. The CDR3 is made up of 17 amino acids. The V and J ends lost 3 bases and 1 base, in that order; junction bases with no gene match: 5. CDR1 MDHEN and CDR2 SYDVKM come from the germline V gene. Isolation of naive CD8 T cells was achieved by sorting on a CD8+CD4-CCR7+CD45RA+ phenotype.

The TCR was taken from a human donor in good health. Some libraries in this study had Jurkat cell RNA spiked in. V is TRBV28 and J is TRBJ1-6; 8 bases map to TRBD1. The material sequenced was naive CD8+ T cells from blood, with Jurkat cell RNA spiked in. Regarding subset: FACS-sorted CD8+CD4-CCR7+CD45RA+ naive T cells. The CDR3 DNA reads TGTGCCAGCAGTTTTGGGACAGGTGGTTCCTATAATTCACCCCTCCACTTT. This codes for CASSFGTGGSYNSPLHF.